Below are 13 T cell receptor beta chains sequenced from a single sample in a study of chemoradiotherapy in HPV16-positive cancers. Assay: immunoSEQ multiplex PCR; the TCRdb copy retains only in-frame clones and omits some. The data contain under 50,000 clones, around 80% of them seen just once; the ten biggest clones take up more than 5%. The sample consisted of blood, taken from a patient who underwent chemoradiotherapy. The receptor source for this set is a human donor with HPV-associated anogenital cancer.

The V and J genes are TRBV21-1 and TRBJ1-1. TRBV21-1 is a pseudogene locus. This CDR3 is 16 amino acids long. CDR3 loop: CASSLPGRTSNTEAFF. As DNA, the CDR3 is TGTGCCAGCAGCCTCCCGGGCAGGACCTCGAACACTGAAGCTTTCTTT.

CDR3 sequence: CATRTGSGTGELFF. CDR3 nucleotides: TGTGCCACCCGGACAGGGTCAGGCACCGGGGAGCTGTTTTTT. The gene calls are TRBV10-3 and TRBJ2-2; TRBD1 aligns across 8 bases. The V gene's germline CDR1 is ENHRY and CDR2 SYGVKD. The CDR3 length is 14 residues. V dropped 10 bases and J dropped 4; count of bases not matched to a gene: 8.

This chain joins TRBV25-1 and TRBJ2-1; 11 bases align to TRBD2. After removal of 6 bases from V and 4 bases from J, the junction contained 5 bases not matched to a gene. Germline assignment: CDR1 MGHDK and CDR2 SYGVNS. The CDR3 consists of 15 residues. The CDR3, as DNA: TGTGCCAGCAGGGATACTAGCGGGGGATACAATGAGCAGTTCTTC. As protein: CASRDTSGGYNEQFF.

V is TRBV5-1 and J is TRBJ2-5; a possible D gene is TRBD1 (6 bases). The CDR3 covers 14 residues. V was clipped by 0 bases and J by 1 base, with 7 bases between them. Germline V lookup: CDR1 SGHRS, CDR2 YFSETQ. Here the CDR3 reads CASSLVGGQETQYF. DNA of the CDR3: TGCGCCAGCAGCTTGGTAGGGGGCCAAGAGACCCAGTACTTC.

The rearrangement links TRBV6-9 to TRBJ2-2; D gene uncertain. The CDR3 spans 12 residues. Germline CDR1 and CDR2: MNHGY and SVAAGI. Trimming removed 3 bases from V and 6 bases from J, with 5 bases in between. The CDR3 DNA reads as TGTGCCAGCAGTTACGGTCCCGGGGAGCTGTTTTTT. It codes for CASSYGPGELFF.

V gene TRBV6-6 combines with J gene TRBJ2-7, with D possibly TRBD1 on 6 matching bases. From germline, CDR1 is MNHNY and CDR2 SVGAGI (reference sequence). The CDR3 extends over 12 amino acids. The V gene lost 5 bases and the J gene lost 3 bases, with 8 bases spanning the gap. In nucleotides, the CDR3 is TGTGCCAGCAGTACGGACAGCTACGAGCAGTACTTC. It translates to CASSTDSYEQYF.

V is TRBV12-2 and J is TRBJ1-5. TRBV12-2 is an annotated pseudogene. The CDR3 runs 18 residues. The DNA for the CDR3 is TGTGCAAGTCGCTTAGCCGCGTCCCCCCCTTATAGCAATCAGCCCCAGCATTTT. This translates into CASRLAASPPYSNQPQHF.

The rearrangement uses TRBV21-1 and TRBJ2-7; the table assigns TRBD2, which was not confirmed against the DNA. TRBV21-1 represents a pseudogene. This CDR3 has 10 residues. The CDR3 loop is CASRPYEQYF. CDR3 nucleotide sequence: TGTGCCAGCCGTCCTTACGAGCAGTACTTC.

This sequence joins TRBV11-2 and TRBJ2-3, with TRBD2 matching 9 bases. CDR1 and CDR2 (germline): SGHAT, FQNNGV. Losses at the gene ends were 2 bases for V and 4 bases for J; bases not matched to a gene: 7. CDR3 length: 16 residues. The CDR3 sequence: CASSLLSGGVADTQYF. In nucleotides, the CDR3 is TGTGCCAGCAGCTTACTTAGCGGGGGAGTCGCAGATACGCAGTATTTT.

The gene calls are TRBV27 and TRBJ1-2; tentative D call: TRBD1 (5 bases). V was clipped by 10 bases and J by 8 bases, with 20 bases between them. Germline V CDR1 and CDR2: MNHEY, SMNVEV (reference sequence). This CDR3 has 13 residues. The CDR3 bases are TGTGCCACCATCGGGACCCAGTCTGGAGGCTACACCTTC. It yields the protein CATIGTQSGGYTF.

This chain links TRBV7-9 with TRBJ2-1; D tentatively reads TRBD1 or TRBD2 (5 bases each). Per germline, CDR1 SEHNR and CDR2 FQNEAQ (reference sequence). This CDR3 is built from 12 residues. V lost 4 bases and J lost 6, with 7 bases in between. CDR3 protein: CASSYGANEQFF. For the CDR3, the DNA is TGTGCCAGCAGCTACGGGGCCAATGAGCAGTTCTTC.

The rearrangement links TRBV6-5 to TRBJ2-3, with 10 nucleotides matching TRBD2. The CDR3 spans 14 residues. Germline CDR1 is MNHEY and CDR2 is SVGAGI. V lost 6 bases, J lost 9 bases, and 9 bases stayed unmatched. CDR3 DNA: TGTGCCAGCAGGCGGAGCGGGGGGGGTAAGACGCAGTATTTT. Protein: CASRRSGGGKTQYF.

The chain has TRBV5-1 and TRBJ2-1, with 7 bases that match TRBD1. After removal of 4 bases from V and 4 bases from J, the junction contained 2 bases not matched to a gene. Germline V gives CDR1 SGHRS, CDR2 YFSETQ. The length of the CDR3 is 13 residues. The CDR3 nucleotides read TGCGCCAGCAGCGAGACAGGGTACAATGAGCAGTTCTTC. Translating it yields CASSETGYNEQFF.